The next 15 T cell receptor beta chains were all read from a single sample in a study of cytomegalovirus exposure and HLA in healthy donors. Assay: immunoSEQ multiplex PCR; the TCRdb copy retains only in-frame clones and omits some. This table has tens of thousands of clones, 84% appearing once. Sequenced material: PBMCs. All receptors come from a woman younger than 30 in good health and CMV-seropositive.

The CDR3 is CASSTSGISKETQYF. The DNA of the CDR3 is TGTGCCAGCAGCACCTCCGGGATATCCAAAGAGACCCAGTACTTC. The V call is TRBV7-4, the J call TRBJ2-5; D may be TRBD2 (5 bases). The V end lost 5 bases, the J end lost 3 bases, and 16 bases lay between the germline ends. The germline CDR1 and CDR2 sequences are SGHVT and SQSDAQ. This CDR3 is built from 15 residues. Using reference TRBV7-4 and TRBJ2-5 for the parts outside the CDR3, the full variable domain is GAGVSQSPRYKVAKRGRDVALRCDSISGHVTLYWYRQTLGQGSEVLTYSQSDAQRDKSGRPSGRFSAERPERSVSTLKIQRTEQGDSAVYLCASSTSGISKETQYFGPGTRLLVL.

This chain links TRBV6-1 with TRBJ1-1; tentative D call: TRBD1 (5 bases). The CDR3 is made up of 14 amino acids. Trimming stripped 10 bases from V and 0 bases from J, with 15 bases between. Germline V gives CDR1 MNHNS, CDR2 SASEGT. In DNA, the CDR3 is TGTGCCACTCCGATAGGGGAATTGAACACTGAAGCTTTCTTT. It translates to CATPIGELNTEAFF.

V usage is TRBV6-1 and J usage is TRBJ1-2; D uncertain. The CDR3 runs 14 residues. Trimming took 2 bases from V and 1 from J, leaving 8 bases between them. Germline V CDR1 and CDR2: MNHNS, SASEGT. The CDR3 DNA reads TGTGCCAGCAGTGAACAACAGCTTAACTATGGCTACACCTTC. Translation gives CASSEQQLNYGYTF.

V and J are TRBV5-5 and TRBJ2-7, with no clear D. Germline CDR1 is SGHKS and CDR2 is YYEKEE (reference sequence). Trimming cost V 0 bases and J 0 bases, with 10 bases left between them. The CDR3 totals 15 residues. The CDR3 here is CASSLGAASSYEQYF. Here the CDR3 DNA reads TGTGCCAGCAGCTTGGGTGCAGCGAGCTCCTACGAGCAGTACTTC.

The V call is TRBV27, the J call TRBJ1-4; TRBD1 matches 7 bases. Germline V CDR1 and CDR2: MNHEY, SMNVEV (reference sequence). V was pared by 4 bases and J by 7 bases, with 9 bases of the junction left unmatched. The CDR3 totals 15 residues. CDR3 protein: CASSWHRGSLEKLFF. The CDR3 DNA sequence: TGTGCCAGCAGTTGGCACAGGGGTTCCCTTGAAAAACTGTTTTTT.

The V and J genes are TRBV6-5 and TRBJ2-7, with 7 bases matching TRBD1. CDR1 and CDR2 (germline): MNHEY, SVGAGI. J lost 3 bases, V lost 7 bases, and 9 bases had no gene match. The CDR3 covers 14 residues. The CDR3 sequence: CASKDGTASYEQYF. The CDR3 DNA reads TGTGCCAGCAAGGACGGGACAGCGAGCTACGAGCAGTACTTC.

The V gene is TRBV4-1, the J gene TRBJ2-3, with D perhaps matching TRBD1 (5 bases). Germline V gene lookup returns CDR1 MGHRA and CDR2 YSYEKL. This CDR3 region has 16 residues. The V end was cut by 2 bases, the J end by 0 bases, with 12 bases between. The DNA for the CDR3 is TGCGCCAGCAGCCAACCAGGGTTTCCTAGCACAGATACGCAGTATTTT. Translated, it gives CASSQPGFPSTDTQYF.

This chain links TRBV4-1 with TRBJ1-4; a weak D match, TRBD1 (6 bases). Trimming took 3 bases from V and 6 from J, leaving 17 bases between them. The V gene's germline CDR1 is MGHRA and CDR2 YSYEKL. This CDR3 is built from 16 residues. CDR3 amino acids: CASSHQGPGGDEKLFF. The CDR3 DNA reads TGCGCCAGCAGCCACCAGGGGCCGGGGGGAGATGAAAAACTGTTTTTT.

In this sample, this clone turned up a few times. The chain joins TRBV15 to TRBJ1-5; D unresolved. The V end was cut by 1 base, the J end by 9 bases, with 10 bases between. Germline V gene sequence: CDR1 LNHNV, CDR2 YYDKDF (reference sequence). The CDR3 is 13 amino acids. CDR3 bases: TGTGCCACCAGCAGAGTGGTGATGCGGCCCCAGCATTTT. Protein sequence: CATSRVVMRPQHF.

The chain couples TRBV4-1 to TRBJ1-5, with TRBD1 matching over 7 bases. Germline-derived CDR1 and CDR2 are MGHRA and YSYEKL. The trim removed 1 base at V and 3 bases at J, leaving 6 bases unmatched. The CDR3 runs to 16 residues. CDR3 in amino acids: CASSQGMDRYNQPQHF. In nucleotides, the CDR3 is TGCGCCAGCAGCCAAGGAATGGACAGGTACAATCAGCCCCAGCATTTT.

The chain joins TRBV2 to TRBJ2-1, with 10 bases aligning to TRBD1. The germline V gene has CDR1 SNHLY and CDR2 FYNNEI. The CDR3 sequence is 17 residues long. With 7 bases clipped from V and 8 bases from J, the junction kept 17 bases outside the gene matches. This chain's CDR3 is CASTLTTPGQGPYEQFF. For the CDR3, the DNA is TGTGCCAGCACCTTGACCACGCCGGGACAGGGGCCGTATGAGCAGTTCTTC.

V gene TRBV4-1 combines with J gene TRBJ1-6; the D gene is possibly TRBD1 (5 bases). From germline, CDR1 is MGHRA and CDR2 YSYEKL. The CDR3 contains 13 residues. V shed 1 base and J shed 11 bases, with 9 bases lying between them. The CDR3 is CASSQVRGAPLHF. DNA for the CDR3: TGCGCCAGCAGCCAAGTTCGGGGGGCACCCCTCCACTTT.

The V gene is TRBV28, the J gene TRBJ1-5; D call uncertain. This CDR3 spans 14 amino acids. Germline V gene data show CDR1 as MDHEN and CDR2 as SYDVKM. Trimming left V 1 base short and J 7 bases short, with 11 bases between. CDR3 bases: TGTGCCAGCAGTTTATCTTCGGGAGTCCAGCCCCAGCATTTT. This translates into CASSLSSGVQPQHF.

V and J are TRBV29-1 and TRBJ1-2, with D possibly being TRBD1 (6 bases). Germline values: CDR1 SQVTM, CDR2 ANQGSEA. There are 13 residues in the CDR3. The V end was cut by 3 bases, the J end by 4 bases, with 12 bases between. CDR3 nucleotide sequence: TGCAGCGTTGATATCCAGGGGTCCTATGGCTACACCTTC. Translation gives CSVDIQGSYGYTF.

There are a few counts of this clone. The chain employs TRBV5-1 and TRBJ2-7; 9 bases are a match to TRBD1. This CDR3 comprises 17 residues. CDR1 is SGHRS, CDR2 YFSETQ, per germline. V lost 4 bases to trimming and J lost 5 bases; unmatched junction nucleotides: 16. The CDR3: CASSPIRSGTGNHEQYF. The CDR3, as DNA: TGCGCCAGCAGCCCAATCCGAAGCGGGACAGGGAACCACGAGCAGTACTTC.